The rows below give T cell receptor beta chains drawn from one sample of a study of T cells after yellow fever vaccination. Each CDR3 protein is one row after TCRdb ran MiXCR on the 5' RACE reads. The sample has 400,000 or so distinct CDR3 sequences, roughly 11% seen once; the top ten hold roughly a sixth. The sequences come from PBMCs, collected on the day of the first yellow fever vaccination. These receptors all come from a man in his late teens or twenties who received the YFV17D yellow fever vaccine. The CDR3 runs from the conserved cysteine through the conserved F or W. A D gene is named only where the DNA matches it firmly. Expanded clones are given a class, and other clones once, few, many or no size at all.

>few|TRBV12-3/TRBV12-4|.|TRBJ2-3
TGTGCCAGCAGTTTCCCCCCTCACGTAGATACGCAGTATTTT
CASSFPPHVDTQYF
>few|TRBV3-1|TRBD1|TRBJ1-1
TGTGCCAGCAGCCAAAAGGGGGTCCGGGACAGGGTGAACACTGAAGCTTTCTTT
CASSQKGVRDRVNTEAFF
>many|TRBV6-1|.|TRBJ1-2
TGTGCCAGCAGCCCGAATCGGGTCCGGAGCTATGGCTACACCTTC
CASSPNRVRSYGYTF
>few|TRBV4-1|TRBD2|TRBJ2-5
TGCGCCAGCAGCCAAGGAGGGATAACGGGGGGAGAGACCCAGTACTTC
CASSQGGITGGETQYF
>.|TRBV12-3/TRBV12-4|.|TRBJ1-1
TGTGCCACCGCGGGGGGGTACGGCACTGAAGCTTTCTTT
CATAGGYGTEAFF
>few|TRBV3-1|.|TRBJ2-2
TGTGCCAGCAGCGCAGGGCAAACCGGCGCCGGGGAGCTGTTTTTT
CASSAGQTGAGELFF
>few|TRBV4-1|TRBD1|TRBJ1-2
TGCGCCAGCAGTCCCGGGACAGGGGTCTCTTATGGCTACACCTTC
CASSPGTGVSYGYTF
>.|TRBV5-1|.|TRBJ1-1
TGCGCCAGCAGCTTTACAGGATGGACTGAAGCTTTCTTT
CASSFTGWTEAFF
>.|TRBV6-5|.|TRBJ1-1
TGTGCCAGCAGTTACGAGGCTGAAGCTTTCTTT
CASSYEAEAFF
>few|TRBV24-1|TRBD2|TRBJ2-6
TGTGCCACCAGCCCTGGGACTAACAATGACGGGGCCAACGTCCTGACTTTC
CATSPGTNNDGANVLTF
>few|TRBV5-5|.|TRBJ2-4
TGTGCCAGCAGCTGGGCCGAGGAGGGCGGGATCATTCAGTACTTC
CASSWAEEGGIIQYF
>.|TRBV5-4|TRBD2|TRBJ2-3
TGTGCCAGCAGCTTTGGCGGGGGGTTCACAGATACGCAGTATTTT
CASSFGGGFTDTQYF
>few|TRBV3-1|.|TRBJ2-3
TGTGCCAGCAGCCAAGTATTGGTCGGGGTTGGAGATACGCAGTATTTT
CASSQVLVGVGDTQYF
>few|TRBV4-3|TRBD1|TRBJ2-7
TGCGCCAGCAGCCAAGACGACAGGGGCGCCTACGAGCAGTACTTC
CASSQDDRGAYEQYF
>few|TRBV7-9|.|TRBJ1-6
TGTGCCAGCAGCCCCACAGGGCACCGTTCACCCCTCCACTTT
CASSPTGHRSPLHF
>.|TRBV14|.|TRBJ1-3
TGTGCCAGCAGCGAAGGGGATAATCGAAACACCATATATTTT
CASSEGDNRNTIYF
>.|TRBV10-3|TRBD2|TRBJ2-7
TGTGCCATCAGTGCGACGGGACTAGCGTTATTTTACGAGCAGTACTTC
CAISATGLALFYEQYF
>.|TRBV5-4|TRBD2|TRBJ2-5
TGTGCCAGCAGCTTGGATGCTAGCGGGGGCTTAAGGGAGACCCAGTACTTC
CASSLDASGGLRETQYF
>.|TRBV30|.|TRBJ2-4
TGTGCCTGTAGTGTACCGGGAACGAAAAACATTCAGTACTTC
CACSVPGTKNIQYF
>many|TRBV7-9|.|TRBJ2-1
TGTGCCAGCAGCTTGGTAGCGATCCAATACAATGAGCAGTTCTTC
CASSLVAIQYNEQFF
>.|TRBV7-6|.|TRBJ1-5
TGTGCCAGCAGCCCCGGAGGGGCAGGACAGCCCCAGCATTTT
CASSPGGAGQPQHF